Below are 28 T cell receptor beta chains sequenced from a single sample in a study of cytomegalovirus exposure and HLA in healthy donors. This table comes from immunoSEQ multiplex PCR, and its TCRdb copy is limited to in-frame clones, with some not included. The sample lists 150,000 to 200,000 clones, more than 70% seen once, with almost 1.5% in the top ten. The sample taken for sequencing was PBMCs. The source is a woman aged 18-30 years in good health and CMV-seronegative.

This chain joins TRBV5-1 and TRBJ1-3; 7 nucleotides align to TRBD1. The J segment lost 4 bases and the V segment lost 5 bases, leaving 6 bases of the junction unmatched. This CDR3 is 14 amino acids long. Looked up from germline, CDR1 is SGHRS and CDR2 is YFSETQ. Here the CDR3 reads CASRGQTYGNTIYF. DNA of the CDR3: TGCGCCAGCAGGGGACAGACCTACGGAAACACCATATATTTT.

This chain connects TRBV11-2 to TRBJ2-7; the match to TRBD2 covers 10 bases. The junction had 5 bases not matched to a gene; V was cut back by 2 bases and J by 4 bases. The germline V gene has CDR1 SGHAT and CDR2 FQNNGV. The CDR3 length is 15 residues. The CDR3: CASSLFSTSGYEQYF. DNA for the CDR3: TGTGCCAGCAGCTTATTTTCGACTAGCGGGTACGAGCAGTACTTC. The full variable domain, in which reference TRBV11-2 and TRBJ2-7 provide the parts outside the CDR3, is EAGVAQSPRYKIIEKRQSVAFWCNPISGHATLYWYQQILGQGPKLLIQFQNNGVVDDSQLPKDRFSAERLKGVDSTLKIQPAKLEDSAVYLCASSLFSTSGYEQYFGPGTRLTVT.

The J gene is TRBJ1-2, the V gene TRBV30; D is possibly TRBD1 (5 bases). The germline V and J ends were trimmed by 0 bases and 8 bases, with 19 bases remaining between them. Per the germline V gene, CDR1 is GTSNPN and CDR2 is SVGIG (reference sequence). The CDR3 is 15 amino acids. CDR3 loop: CAWSVLASGDEGYTF. In DNA, the CDR3 is TGTGCCTGGAGTGTACTTGCTTCGGGGGACGAAGGCTACACCTTC.

The chain joins TRBV18 to TRBJ2-7; 8 nucleotides agree with TRBD1. There are 13 residues in the CDR3. Germline CDR1 reads KGHSH; CDR2 reads LQKENI. The trim removed 3 bases at V and 3 bases at J, leaving 1 base unmatched. CDR3 sequence: CASSPGTGYEQYF. In nucleotides, the CDR3 is TGTGCCAGCTCACCGGGGACAGGCTACGAGCAGTACTTC.

The V gene is TRBV15, the J gene TRBJ2-7; 11 bases are a match to TRBD1. The ends lost 3 bases at V and 4 bases at J; junction bases unmatched: 8. Germline V gives CDR1 LNHNV, CDR2 YYDKDF (reference sequence). The CDR3 contains 16 residues. The CDR3 sequence is CATSSLSGTGGYEQYF. CDR3 nucleotide sequence: TGTGCCACCAGCAGCCTCAGCGGGACAGGGGGTTACGAGCAGTACTTC.

This chain uses TRBV7-9 with TRBJ2-2, with a weak D call TRBD2 (6 bases). Trimming shortened V by 1 base and J by 10 bases, and 19 bases separated the two germline ends. The CDR3 is made up of 16 amino acids. Germline CDR1 reads SEHNR; CDR2 reads FQNEAQ (reference sequence). The CDR3 sequence is CASSLEGLPLHLELFF. The CDR3 region has the DNA TGTGCCAGCAGCTTAGAGGGACTCCCCCTACACCTGGAGCTGTTTTTT.

The V and J genes are TRBV27 and TRBJ1-6, with 8 bases fitting TRBD1. There are 18 residues in the CDR3. From germline, CDR1 is MNHEY and CDR2 SMNVEV (reference sequence). Losses at the gene ends were 2 bases for V and 2 bases for J; bases not matched to a gene: 8. This CDR3 is CASSLTRQGATYNSPLHF. CDR3 bases: TGTGCCAGCAGTTTAACCCGGCAGGGGGCTACCTATAATTCACCCCTCCACTTT.

The genes are TRBV7-3 and TRBJ2-7, with TRBD2 matching over 16 bases. V lost 5 bases, J lost 9 bases, and 4 bases stayed unmatched. Germline V gene sequence: CDR1 SGHTA, CDR2 FQGTGA. There are 14 residues in the CDR3. The CDR3 coding sequence is TGTGCCAGCAGCCCGGGACTAGCGGGGGGGGCGCAGTACTTC. Protein sequence: CASSPGLAGGAQYF.

V gene TRBV11-2 combines with J gene TRBJ2-1; D might be TRBD1 (5 bases). Trimming took off 1 base at V and 6 bases at J, with 16 bases between the two ends. CDR3 length: 16 amino acids. Germline CDR1 SGHAT, CDR2 FQNNGV. CDR3: CASSLGLSGRVNEQFF. The DNA for the CDR3 is TGTGCCAGCAGCTTAGGATTATCAGGCAGGGTCAATGAGCAGTTCTTC.

V and J are TRBV30 and TRBJ2-5, with D perhaps matching TRBD1 (5 bases). V was cut by 0 bases and J by 3 bases, with 14 bases left in between. Germline CDR1 GTSNPN, CDR2 SVGIG (reference sequence). The CDR3 sequence is 15 residues long. CDR3 loop: CAWSVGSGYEETQYF. In nucleotides, the CDR3 is TGTGCCTGGAGTGTGGGGTCAGGGTATGAAGAGACCCAGTACTTC. The complete variable domain, with remaining parts taken from reference TRBV30 and TRBJ2-5, reads SQTIHQWPATLVQPVGSPLSLECTVEGTSNPNLYWYRQAAGRGLQLLFYSVGIGQISSEVPQNLSASRPQDRQFILSSKKLLLSDSGFYLCAWSVGSGYEETQYFGPGTRLLVL.

This chain uses TRBV6-1 with TRBJ1-1, with D perhaps TRBD1 (6 bases). The CDR3 has 15 amino acids. The V and J ends lost 1 base and 1 base respectively, with 10 bases between them. From germline, CDR1 is MNHNS and CDR2 SASEGT. Written as DNA, the CDR3 is TGTGCCAGCAGTGAAGTGGGCAGGGGGAACACTGAAGCTTTCTTT. Amino acid sequence: CASSEVGRGNTEAFF.

The rearrangement joins TRBV5-1 to TRBJ2-5; maybe TRBD2 (6 bases). V was cut by 6 bases and J by 1 base, with 22 bases left in between. CDR3 length: 17 residues. The germline V gene has CDR1 SGHRS and CDR2 YFSETQ. The CDR3 nucleotides are TGCGCCAGCACCGTAGTTGTCGGGGGAGTTGGCCAAGAGACCCAGTACTTC. Amino acid sequence: CASTVVVGGVGQETQYF.

The V and J genes are TRBV7-9 and TRBJ2-5; 7 nucleotides align to TRBD2. Trimming took 4 bases from V and 1 from J; bases not matched to a gene: 3. CDR3 length: 14 residues. Germline CDR1 reads SEHNR; CDR2 reads FQNEAQ (reference sequence). Here the CDR3 reads CASSSTSVQETQYF. The CDR3 DNA follows: TGTGCCAGCAGCTCCACTAGCGTCCAAGAGACCCAGTACTTC.

V gene TRBV6-1 combines with J gene TRBJ1-3; D not resolved. The germline V and J ends were trimmed by 4 bases and 0 bases, with 7 bases remaining between them. CDR1 is MNHNS and CDR2 is SASEGT in the germline V gene. The CDR3 length is 14 residues. The DNA of the CDR3 is TGTGCCAGCAGTGTGGGCAGCTCTGGAAACACCATATATTTT. This translates into CASSVGSSGNTIYF.

V usage is TRBV4-1 and J usage is TRBJ1-1, with a possible D match to TRBD1 (5 bases). Germline V CDR1 and CDR2: MGHRA, YSYEKL. The CDR3 runs 15 residues. The V gene lost 4 bases and the J gene lost 4 bases, with 16 bases spanning the gap. This CDR3 reads CASSPLFQGITEAFF. CDR3 DNA sequence: TGCGCCAGCAGCCCCCTTTTTCAGGGAATCACTGAAGCTTTCTTT.

J is TRBJ1-1 and V is TRBV7-2, with 8 bases lining up with TRBD1. Trimming took 4 bases from V and 12 from J; bases not matched to a gene: 7. The CDR3 has 12 amino acids. CDR1 is SGHTA, CDR2 FQGNSA, per germline. The CDR3 nucleotides are TGTGCCAGCAGCTCCCGGACAGGGTTTTCTTTCTTT. The encoded protein is CASSSRTGFSFF.

The V and J genes are TRBV6-5 and TRBJ2-2; 14 bases map to TRBD2. Germline CDR1 MNHEY, CDR2 SVGAGI. The length of the CDR3 is 15 residues. The junction had 3 bases not matched to a gene; V was cut back by 6 bases and J by 6 bases. The CDR3 region is CASRGLAGASGELFF. The CDR3 DNA reads TGTGCCAGCAGGGGACTAGCGGGGGCCTCCGGGGAGCTGTTTTTT.

V usage is TRBV5-1 and J usage is TRBJ2-1; D is uncertain. V was shortened by 5 bases and J by 0 bases, with 9 bases between the two germline ends. The CDR3 has 14 residues. Germline CDR1 is SGHRS and CDR2 is YFSETQ. CDR3 DNA: TGCGCCAGCAGTATAAGTAGCTCCTACAATGAGCAGTTCTTC. Translated, it gives CASSISSSYNEQFF.

This clone turned up a few times. The chain employs TRBV29-1 and TRBJ2-3, with TRBD2 matching over 8 bases. Trimming cost V 6 bases and J 0 bases; bases outside gene matches: 5. This CDR3 is 14 amino acids long. CDR1 and CDR2 from the germline V gene are SQVTM and ANQGSEA. The CDR3 DNA sequence: TGCAGCGTAGCACTAGCGGCTAGCACAGATACGCAGTATTTT. Its translation is CSVALAASTDTQYF.

Concerning this clone itself: One end of the junction fails to match germline, which may point to a read error. The rearrangement joins TRBV29-1 to TRBJ1-1, with 7 bases fitting TRBD1. The length of the CDR3 is 12 residues. Germline CDR1 and CDR2: SQVTM and ANQGSEA. The CDR3 DNA is TGCAGCGTCAAGACAGGGAACCCTGAAGCTTTCTTT. It yields the protein CSVKTGNPEAFF.

The chain uses TRBV11-1 and TRBJ2-7; 8 bases fit TRBD1. The CDR3 has 13 residues. From germline, CDR1 is SGHAT and CDR2 FQDESV (reference sequence). Trimming cost V 5 bases and J 2 bases; bases outside gene matches: 2. The CDR3 bases are TGTGCCAGCAGCCAGGACAGGGCCTACGAGCAGTACTTC. Its translation is CASSQDRAYEQYF.

J is TRBJ2-2 and V is TRBV4-1, with 10 bases aligning to TRBD2. Looked up from germline, CDR1 is MGHRA and CDR2 is YSYEKL. J was trimmed by 5 bases and V by 2 bases; bases with no gene match: 14. The length of the CDR3 is 19 residues. In DNA form, the CDR3 reads TGCGCCAGCAGCCAACAACCCCCTAGCGGGGGCTCTGGGACCGGGGAGCTGTTTTTT. This codes for CASSQQPPSGGSGTGELFF.

The chain uses TRBV4-1 and TRBJ1-1; 8 bases match TRBD1. Germline V gene sequence: CDR1 MGHRA, CDR2 YSYEKL. Trimming cost V 3 bases and J 11 bases; bases outside gene matches: 14. The CDR3 consists of 15 residues. This chain's CDR3 is CASSHSALGGQVAFF. For the CDR3, the DNA is TGCGCCAGCAGCCACAGTGCACTAGGGGGACAGGTGGCTTTCTTT.

This clone was detected only a few times. The J gene is TRBJ1-5, the V gene TRBV6-6; TRBD1 matches 10 bases. The germline V gene has CDR1 MNHNY and CDR2 SVGAGI (reference sequence). Trimming cost V 5 bases and J 4 bases; bases outside gene matches: 2. This CDR3 region has 14 residues. In DNA, the CDR3 is TGTGCCAGCAGTCCGGGACAGGGGAATCAGCCCCAGCATTTT. It specifies CASSPGQGNQPQHF.

This clone came up once. The chain carries TRBV5-4 and TRBJ2-7; 8 positions match TRBD2. CDR1 is SGHNT, CDR2 YYREEE, per germline (reference sequence). The CDR3 has 16 residues. Trimming at V came to 1 base and at J to 0 bases, leaving 6 bases not matched to a gene. The CDR3 DNA is TGTGCCAGCAGCTTGTTGTCGGGGGGGGCCTCCTACGAGCAGTACTTC. Encoded protein: CASSLLSGGASYEQYF.

In DNA, the CDR3 is TGTGCCAGCAGTTTGGTCAGGGGCCGACCCGGGGAGCTGTTTTTT. This sequence encodes CASSLVRGRPGELFF. The gene calls are TRBV6-8 and TRBJ2-2, with D perhaps TRBD1 (6 bases). Germline V gives CDR1 MNHGY, CDR2 SAAAGT. The CDR3 is 15 residues long. The ends were cut back, 4 bases at V and 6 bases at J, with 15 bases in the middle.

V gene TRBV5-1 combines with J gene TRBJ2-5; TRBD2 might be the D (6 bases). Trimming cost V 5 bases and J 1 base, with 15 bases left between them. The CDR3 is made up of 15 amino acids. The germline CDR1 and CDR2 sequences are SGHRS and YFSETQ. The CDR3 nucleotides are TGCGCCAGCAGTGATCCGGACGGGAGCCAAGAGACCCAGTACTTC. Protein product: CASSDPDGSQETQYF.

This chain joins TRBV7-3 and TRBJ1-1; D not certain. The V end was cut by 2 bases, the J end by 2 bases, with 6 bases between. This CDR3 is built from 13 residues. Germline V gene lookup returns CDR1 SGHTA and CDR2 FQGTGA. The CDR3 sequence is CASSLELNTEAFF. The CDR3, as DNA: TGTGCCAGCAGCTTAGAGCTTAACACTGAAGCTTTCTTT.